These 28 T cell receptor beta chains came from one sample sequenced in a study of T cells in Graves' hyperthyroidism and ophthalmopathy. TCR beta CDR3 region amplification was performed from RNA transcripts. Researchers ran a first-round RT-PCR on the TCR CDR3 using the HTBI primer set. TCRdb reanalysed the multiplex PCR reads using MiXCR and keeps one entry per CDR3 protein. This table has some 720,000 distinct CDR3 sequences, over 15% appearing once. The sequencing input was blood. The source of these receptors is a man younger than 30 with Graves' hyperthyroidism.

In this sample, this clonotype turned up a few times. The chain couples TRBV7-2 to TRBJ2-5; D is possibly TRBD1 or TRBD2 (6 bases each). The CDR3 extends over 16 amino acids. Germline V lookup: CDR1 SGHTA, CDR2 FQGNSA. With 7 bases removed from V and 5 bases from J, the gap between germline ends came to 23 bases. The CDR3 loop is CASTEGVAASMETQYF. The CDR3 DNA reads as TGTGCCAGCACCGAGGGGGTAGCGGCCTCGATGGAGACCCAGTACTTC.

The V and J genes are TRBV28 and TRBJ1-1; D might be TRBD1 (6 bases). The germline gives CDR1 MDHEN, CDR2 SYDVKM. With 4 bases removed from V and 4 bases from J, the gap between germline ends came to 13 bases. This CDR3 is built from 14 residues. The CDR3 region is CASSYPTGGTEAFF. The DNA for the CDR3 is TGTGCCAGCAGTTACCCGACAGGCGGCACTGAAGCTTTCTTT.

In this sample, this clonotype turned up many times. V gene TRBV20-1 combines with J gene TRBJ2-7, with 7 bases lining up with TRBD2. Germline CDR1 DFQATT, CDR2 SNEGSKA (reference sequence). The trim removed 4 bases at V and 3 bases at J, leaving 6 bases unmatched. This CDR3 contains 13 residues. CDR3 region: CSATGTIGYEQYF. DNA of the CDR3: TGCAGTGCTACCGGGACTATTGGCTACGAGCAGTACTTC.

This clonotype was seen a few times. This chain uses TRBV20-1 with TRBJ2-2, with TRBD2 as a possible D gene (6 bases). The CDR3 is made up of 15 amino acids. V was cut by 3 bases and J by 1 base, with 12 bases left in between. Germline V gene lookup returns CDR1 DFQATT and CDR2 SNEGSKA (reference sequence). The CDR3 coding sequence is TGCAGTGCTAGGAGCGGGCGGGAGAACACCGGGGAGCTGTTTTTT. It encodes CSARSGRENTGELFF.

The V and J genes are TRBV4-3 and TRBJ1-4; D might be TRBD1 (6 bases). The CDR3 is 14 residues long. Germline CDR1 and CDR2: LGHNA and YSLEER. The germline V and J ends were trimmed by 3 bases and 4 bases, with 9 bases remaining between them. In DNA, the CDR3 is TGCGCCAGCAGCCAGGGGGCCAATAATGAAAAACTGTTTTTT. Translating gives CASSQGANNEKLFF.

At least ten counts were recorded for this clonotype. J is TRBJ2-7 and V is TRBV25-1; 10 bases fit TRBD1. The J segment lost 8 bases and the V segment lost 4 bases, leaving 8 bases of the junction unmatched. The CDR3 runs 14 residues. The germline CDR1 and CDR2 sequences are MGHDK and SYGVNS. The CDR3 reads CASSANRDRGKQYF. Here the CDR3 DNA reads TGTGCCAGCAGTGCCAATAGGGACAGGGGCAAGCAGTACTTC.

A note on this clonotype: A much larger clonotype is one base distant, so this may be a read error. V is TRBV28 and J is TRBJ1-2; D not resolved. CDR3 length equals 13 residues. CDR1 is MDHEN and CDR2 is SYDVKM in the germline V gene. Trimming stripped 3 bases from V and 8 bases from J, with 13 bases between. CDR3 DNA sequence: TGTGCCAGCAGTTTTTCGGTGGCGTGGGGCTACACCTTC. It translates to CASSFSVAWGYTF.

With regard to this clonotype: Being one base from a much bigger clone, this may be a read error. V gene TRBV7-2 combines with J gene TRBJ1-1; D is undetermined. The V gene lost 3 bases and the J gene lost 7 bases, with 6 bases spanning the gap. Germline CDR1 is SGHTA and CDR2 is FQGNSA. The CDR3 length is 11 residues. The CDR3 is CASSFTDEAFF. CDR3 in DNA: TGTGCCAGCAGCTTCACGGATGAAGCTTTCTTT.

This clonotype came up many times. The gene calls are TRBV20-1 and TRBJ2-1; TRBD2 matches 8 bases. The CDR3 loop spans 14 amino acids. The germline gives CDR1 DFQATT, CDR2 SNEGSKA (reference sequence). CDR3 amino acids: CSPSGTSGVAEQFF. CDR3 bases: TGCAGCCCTTCCGGGACTAGTGGGGTAGCGGAGCAGTTCTTC.

This clonotype was detected many times. J is TRBJ2-1 and V is TRBV7-9; D gene ambiguous. The CDR3 loop spans 14 amino acids. The V end was cut by 1 base, the J end by 8 bases, with 12 bases between. CDR1 is SEHNR, CDR2 FQNEAQ, per germline (reference sequence). The chain's CDR3 is CASSLEGNGDEQFF. In nucleotides, the CDR3 is TGTGCCAGCAGCTTAGAAGGGAATGGGGATGAGCAGTTCTTC.

The rearrangement uses TRBV7-9 and TRBJ2-3; D gene unclear. The CDR3 is 16 residues long. The V gene lost 1 base and the J gene lost 0 bases, with 11 bases spanning the gap. Germline V lookup: CDR1 SEHNR, CDR2 FQNEAQ (reference sequence). The CDR3 sequence: CASSLGRSLSTDTQYF. The DNA of the CDR3 is TGTGCCAGCAGCTTAGGGCGGTCGCTAAGCACAGATACGCAGTATTTT. Complete variable domain (other parts from reference TRBV7-9 and TRBJ2-3): DTGVSQNPRHKITKRGQNVTFRCDPISEHNRLYWYRQTLGQGPEFLTYFQNEAQLEKSRLLSDRFSAERPKGSFSTLEIQRTEQGDSAMYLCASSLGRSLSTDTQYFGPGTRLTVL.

This rearrangement joins TRBV2 to TRBJ2-3, with 8 bases matching TRBD2. Germline V CDR1 and CDR2: SNHLY, FYNNEI. V lost 10 bases to trimming and J lost 5 bases; unmatched junction nucleotides: 8. The CDR3 totals 13 residues. As DNA, the CDR3 is TGTGCCACCACCGGGGGGGGGCGAGATACGCAGTATTTT. Translated: CATTGGGRDTQYF.

This clonotype has just a few counts. This chain links TRBV5-1 with TRBJ2-3, with 8 positions matching TRBD1. Germline CDR1 SGHRS, CDR2 YFSETQ. This CDR3 region has 17 residues. V lost 6 bases to trimming and J lost 3 bases; unmatched junction nucleotides: 15. CDR3 region: CASTTPRTGSRTDTQYF. The CDR3, as DNA: TGCGCCAGCACGACCCCGCGGACAGGGTCTCGAACAGATACGCAGTATTTT. The whole variable domain, remainder taken from reference TRBV5-1 and TRBJ2-3, is KAGVTQTPRYLIKTRGQQVTLSCSPISGHRSVSWYQQTPGQGLQFLFEYFSETQRNKGNFPGRFSGRQFSNSRSEMNVSTLELGDSALYLCASTTPRTGSRTDTQYFGPGTRLTVL.

The chain combines TRBV4-1 with TRBJ1-5; perhaps TRBD1 as D (5 bases). Per the germline V gene, CDR1 is MGHRA and CDR2 is YSYEKL. V gave up 2 bases and J gave up 5 bases, with 7 bases separating them. The CDR3 totals 13 residues. As DNA, the CDR3 is TGCGCCAGCAGCCAAAGGGACTATCAGCCCCAGCATTTT. It translates to CASSQRDYQPQHF.

This clonotype was seen a few times. The chain joins TRBV20-1 to TRBJ2-7, with 9 bases aligning to TRBD1. The CDR3 loop spans 15 amino acids. V shed 2 bases, J shed 3 bases, and the junction held 8 bases outside the gene matches. From germline, CDR1 is DFQATT and CDR2 SNEGSKA (reference sequence). The CDR3 here is CSARSGQGTFYEQYF. Here the CDR3 DNA reads TGCAGTGCTAGAAGTGGACAGGGGACCTTCTACGAGCAGTACTTC.

The chain couples TRBV4-1 to TRBJ2-1, with 10 nucleotides matching TRBD2. Trimming cost V 3 bases and J 0 bases; bases outside gene matches: 5. The V gene's germline CDR1 is MGHRA and CDR2 YSYEKL. The CDR3 has 17 residues. The chain's CDR3 is CASSQRTSGISYNEQFF. In nucleotides, the CDR3 is TGCGCCAGCAGCCAGCGGACTAGCGGTATCTCCTACAATGAGCAGTTCTTC.

This clonotype has only a few counts. This chain connects TRBV20-1 to TRBJ1-1; D possibly corresponds to TRBD1 (5 bases). In germline, CDR1 is DFQATT, CDR2 SNEGSKA (reference sequence). The germline V and J ends were trimmed by 6 bases and 3 bases, with 14 bases remaining between them. The CDR3 extends over 13 amino acids. CDR3 bases: TGCAGTGCGGAAAGGGGCCCCCACACTGAAGCTTTCTTT. This translates into CSAERGPHTEAFF.

CDR3 nucleotide sequence: TGCAGTGCTGGACCGGGCCTGGCAGCCGCAGATACGCAGTATTTT. It translates to CSAGPGLAAADTQYF. The genes are TRBV20-1 and TRBJ2-3; no clear D. CDR3 length equals 15 residues. Germline loops: CDR1 DFQATT, CDR2 SNEGSKA (reference sequence). The V end was cut by 5 bases, the J end by 4 bases, with 19 bases between.

This clonotype was found many times. The chain carries TRBV4-2 and TRBJ1-5, with TRBD1 identical over 8 bases. The V gene end was trimmed by 0 bases and the J gene end by 9 bases; junction bases not matched to a gene: 7. CDR3 size: 15 residues. CDR1 is LGHNA and CDR2 is YNFKEQ in the germline V gene. CDR3 DNA sequence: TGTGCCAGCAGCCAAGATCTGGACAGGGTAATGCCCCAGCATTTT. Protein product: CASSQDLDRVMPQHF.

This clonotype was seen repeatedly, ten times or more. This chain uses TRBV12-3 or TRBV12-4 with TRBJ2-3, with D tentatively TRBD2 (5 bases). CDR3 length: 15 amino acids. Trimming pared 3 bases from V and 0 bases from J, leaving 10 bases between. The CDR3 is CASSFEGESTDTQYF. The CDR3 DNA reads TGTGCCAGCAGTTTTGAGGGAGAAAGCACAGATACGCAGTATTTT.

This clonotype has ten or more counts. The chain uses TRBV11-2 and TRBJ2-5; 7 bases match TRBD2. CDR3 length equals 18 residues. Germline CDR1 and CDR2: SGHAT and FQNNGV. J was trimmed by 7 bases and V by 5 bases; bases with no gene match: 22. CDR3 loop: CASSQVGGSASGSGTQYF. In DNA, the CDR3 is TGTGCCAGCAGCCAGGTCGGGGGTTCCGCTAGCGGATCCGGGACCCAGTACTTC. Drawing the rest from reference TRBV11-2 and TRBJ2-5, the complete variable domain is EAGVAQSPRYKIIEKRQSVAFWCNPISGHATLYWYQQILGQGPKLLIQFQNNGVVDDSQLPKDRFSAERLKGVDSTLKIQPAKLEDSAVYLCASSQVGGSASGSGTQYFGPGTRLLVL.

This clonotype was detected ten times or more. This chain links TRBV7-6 with TRBJ1-1, with D hard to call. Trimming stripped 0 bases from V and 0 bases from J, with 5 bases between. Germline V gene data show CDR1 as SGHVS and CDR2 as FNYEAQ. The CDR3 spans 14 residues. CDR3 coding DNA: TGTGCCAGCAGCTTAGCTCAGATGAACACTGAAGCTTTCTTT. The encoded protein is CASSLAQMNTEAFF.

The gene calls are TRBV27 and TRBJ2-2; the D gene is possibly TRBD1 (6 bases). Per germline, CDR1 MNHEY and CDR2 SMNVEV (reference sequence). The CDR3 covers 17 residues. With 1 base removed from V and 0 bases from J, the gap between germline ends came to 12 bases. DNA of the CDR3: TGTGCCAGCAGTTTATTTTGGAGACAGGCGAACACCGGGGAGCTGTTTTTT. Amino acids: CASSLFWRQANTGELFF.

This clonotype was counted a few times. The chain is built from TRBV2 and TRBJ2-7, with D unclear. V was pared by 5 bases and J by 3 bases, with 8 bases between. This CDR3 has 12 residues. CDR1 is SNHLY and CDR2 is FYNNEI in the germline V gene. CDR3 DNA: TGTGCCAGCAGTACGACCTTCTACGAGCAGTACTTC. Its protein product is CASSTTFYEQYF.

This chain joins TRBV30 and TRBJ2-7; 7 nucleotides line up with TRBD1. CDR3 length: 16 amino acids. In germline, CDR1 is GTSNPN, CDR2 SVGIG (reference sequence). The V and J ends lost 1 base and 6 bases, in that order; junction bases with no gene match: 15. CDR3: CAWSAWTGQSRSEQYF. The CDR3 DNA follows: TGTGCCTGGAGTGCCTGGACGGGACAGTCTCGTAGCGAGCAGTACTTC.

With respect to this clonotype: A much larger clone lies a single base off, so this may be a read error. The chain is built from TRBV13 and TRBJ2-3; 10 bases are a match to TRBD2. Germline V gives CDR1 PRHDT, CDR2 FYEKMQ (reference sequence). This CDR3 is built from 16 residues. J lost 0 bases, V lost 4 bases, and 4 bases had no gene match. CDR3: CASSYGLAASTDTQYF. The CDR3 region has the DNA TGTGCCAGCAGCTACGGACTAGCGGCTAGCACAGATACGCAGTATTTT. The whole variable domain, filled in from reference TRBV13 and TRBJ2-3, reads AAGVIQSPRHLIKEKRETATLKCYPIPRHDTVYWYQQGPGQDPQFLISFYEKMQSDKGSIPDRFSAQQFSDYHSELNMSSLELGDSALYFCASSYGLAASTDTQYFGPGTRLTVL.

With regard to this clonotype: This may be a read error: a much more frequent sequence differs by one nucleotide. The chain uses TRBV7-9 and TRBJ1-1; D is uncertain. The V gene's germline CDR1 is SEHNR and CDR2 FQNEAQ (reference sequence). This CDR3 region has 14 residues. V lost 1 base to trimming and J lost 4 bases, with 10 bases between them. CDR3 sequence (DNA): TGTGCCAGCAGCTTAGGTAAGAGACCCACTGAAGCTTTCTTT. It is translated as CASSLGKRPTEAFF.

This clonotype was counted ten times or more. The V gene is TRBV7-2, the J gene TRBJ2-5; the D gene could be TRBD1 or TRBD2 (5 bases each). The CDR3 runs 16 residues. Per the germline V gene, CDR1 is SGHTA and CDR2 is FQGNSA. Trimming pared 1 base from V and 2 bases from J, leaving 14 bases between. This CDR3 is CASSLGGWDPQETQYF. CDR3 DNA sequence: TGTGCCAGCAGCTTAGGAGGGTGGGACCCACAAGAGACCCAGTACTTC.